These T cell receptor beta chains were read from a single sample in a study of cytomegalovirus exposure and HLA in healthy donors. The data were produced by immunoSEQ multiplex PCR, yet TCRdb's version contains in-frame clones alone and is incomplete. The table has about 130,000 clones, approximately 85% seen once. Material: PBMCs. The source of these receptors is a boy aged 5 to 17 in good health and CMV-seronegative. The CDR3 runs from the conserved cysteine through the conserved F or W. Fields, in order: CDR3 DNA, CDR3 protein, J gene, D gene, clone size, V gene. A D gene is named only where the DNA matches it firmly. Only some rows state a clone size, as once, few, many or a class for expanded clones.

TGTGCCAGCAGCCAAGACGTACATAGCAATCAGCCCCAGCATTTT	CASSQDVHSNQPQHF	TRBJ1-5	NA	NA	TRBV4-2
TGTGCCAGCAGCCGAAGAAGGCAGGAGAACACTGAAGCTTTCTTT	CASSRRRQENTEAFF	TRBJ1-1	NA	NA	TRBV21-1
TGTGCCAGCAGCTCCCGGACGGAGGGAGAAAGGGGCTACCCCTTC	CASSSRTEGERGYPF	TRBJ1-2	NA	once	TRBV13
TGTGCCAGCAGGCAGATCAGCCCGACAGTCGATGGCTACACCTTC	CASRQISPTVDGYTF	TRBJ1-2	NA	NA	TRBV5-6
TGTGCCAGTAGTACCGGGCGGGTTAGCCCCGGGGAGCTGTTTTTT	CASSTGRVSPGELFF	TRBJ2-2	NA	once	TRBV19
TGTGCAAGTCGCTTAGGGACACCAAGCTCCTACGAGCAGTACTTC	CASRLGTPSSYEQYF	TRBJ2-7	NA	NA	TRBV12-2
TGTGCCAGCAGCCCACGCGGCGGGGGTCTAACTGGAAACACCATATATTTT	CASSPRGGGLTGNTIYF	TRBJ1-3	NA	NA	TRBV7-9
TGTGCCAGCAGTGATCGGGGGGGGAGTCAGCCCCAGCATTTT	CASSDRGGSQPQHF	TRBJ1-5	NA	NA	TRBV6-5
TGTGCCAGTAGGGGGTTGGGGACAGGGGTGGCCAATGAGCAGTTCTTC	CASRGLGTGVANEQFF	TRBJ2-1	TRBD1	NA	TRBV19
TGTGCCAGCAGTTTACGCCCTGGAGGGGATATCACAGATACGCAGTATTTT	CASSLRPGGDITDTQYF	TRBJ2-3	NA	NA	TRBV27
TGTGCCAGCAGCTTATATCACACAGGGGGAACCGGGGAGCTGTTTTTT	CASSLYHTGGTGELFF	TRBJ2-2	TRBD1	NA	TRBV7-7
TGTGCCAGCATATGGGGCCCACAAGAGACCCAGTACTTC	CASIWGPQETQYF	TRBJ2-5	NA	NA	TRBV6-1
TGTGCCAGCTTGGGGGGAACTGAAGCTTTCTTT	CASLGGTEAFF	TRBJ1-1	NA	NA	TRBV7-9
TGTGCCAGCAGCCGCGATTCAACTAATGAAAAACTGTTTTTT	CASSRDSTNEKLFF	TRBJ1-4	NA	NA	TRBV7-9
TGCGCCAGCAGCTTGGGACAGGGTGACTTTTATGGCTACACCTTC	CASSLGQGDFYGYTF	TRBJ1-2	TRBD1	NA	TRBV5-1
TGTGCCAGTAGTATACAGGGGGCTAACTATGGCTACACCTTC	CASSIQGANYGYTF	TRBJ1-2	TRBD1	once	TRBV19
TGTGCCAGCAGCCTGGGGGCTAACAATGAGCAGTTCTTC	CASSLGANNEQFF	TRBJ2-1	NA	once	TRBV7-3
TGTGCCAGCAGTTGGGAGCTGGGAACCGGGGAGCTGTTTTTT	CASSWELGTGELFF	TRBJ2-2	NA	NA	TRBV7-9
TGCGCCAGCAGCCTGGGACAGGCCTCCTACGAGCAGTACTTC	CASSLGQASYEQYF	TRBJ2-7	TRBD1	few	TRBV5-1